These 22 T cell receptor beta chains share one sample of origin, sequenced in a study of cytomegalovirus exposure and HLA in healthy donors. Repertoires were generated with immunoSEQ multiplex PCR, while TCRdb's copy carries only in-frame clones and drops some. The data hold 90,000 to 100,000 clones, with approximately 93% observed a single time. The specimen sequenced was PBMCs. The receptors come from a woman aged 25-40 years in good health and CMV-seropositive.

This chain uses TRBV6-5 with TRBJ2-7; possible D gene TRBD2, 6 bases. CDR1 and CDR2 from the germline V gene are MNHEY and SVGAGI. Deletions cut 8 bases from V and 1 base from J, with 12 bases between. The CDR3 length is 13 residues. In DNA, the CDR3 is TGTGCCAGCTGCCGCGGGAAGTCCTACGAGCAGTACTTC. This translates into CASCRGKSYEQYF.

This clone has a single count. The J gene is TRBJ2-7, the V gene TRBV19; TRBD2 aligns across 9 bases. This CDR3 spans 15 amino acids. CDR1 and CDR2 from the germline V gene are LNHDA and SQIVND (reference sequence). With V trimmed by 5 bases and J by 4 bases, 9 bases remained unmatched. CDR3 coding DNA: TGTGCCAGTAGTGCCGTCGCGGGAGGGCCTTACGAGCAGTACTTC. It yields the protein CASSAVAGGPYEQYF.

This clone was detected only a few times. The CDR3 is CASSSAYEQYF. Written as DNA, the CDR3 is TGTGCCAGCAGCTCGGCCTACGAGCAGTACTTC. The V call is TRBV7-2, the J call TRBJ2-7, with no clear D. The ends were cut back, 4 bases at V and 2 bases at J, with 3 bases in the middle. This CDR3 is built from 11 residues. Germline lookup yields CDR1 SGHTA and CDR2 FQGNSA.

The chain employs TRBV30 and TRBJ1-5; 9 bases align to TRBD1. The CDR3 extends over 14 amino acids. With V trimmed by 2 bases and J by 6 bases, 5 bases remained unmatched. Per the germline V gene, CDR1 is GTSNPN and CDR2 is SVGIG (reference sequence). CDR3 bases: TGTGCCTGGAGTATGGGACAGGGTAGTCAGCCCCAGCATTTT. Translation: CAWSMGQGSQPQHF.

V is TRBV5-6 and J is TRBJ1-1, with D maybe TRBD1 (5 bases). This CDR3 is 14 amino acids long. Germline V lookup: CDR1 SGHDT, CDR2 YYEEEE. The ends were cut back, 4 bases at V and 6 bases at J, with 16 bases in the middle. CDR3 amino acids: CASSNFQGLAEAFF. The CDR3 bases are TGTGCCAGCAGCAATTTCCAGGGTTTGGCTGAAGCTTTCTTT.

The gene calls are TRBV29-1 and TRBJ2-2; D perhaps matches TRBD1 (7 bases). The CDR3 consists of 15 residues. The germline CDR1 and CDR2 sequences are SQVTM and ANQGSEA. Between the trimmed V and J ends, which lost 4 bases and 0 bases, there was a span of 12 bases. CDR3 nucleotide sequence: TGCAGCGTTGGGGTCAGGGGGGCGAACACCGGGGAGCTGTTTTTT. It specifies CSVGVRGANTGELFF.

This rearrangement joins TRBV2 to TRBJ2-5; 8 nucleotides agree with TRBD1. Germline V lookup: CDR1 SNHLY, CDR2 FYNNEI. The CDR3 covers 16 residues. J was trimmed by 5 bases and V by 3 bases; bases with no gene match: 11. The CDR3: CASSDTGRGHRETQYF. As DNA, the CDR3 is TGTGCCAGCAGTGACACGGGCAGGGGGCATAGGGAGACCCAGTACTTC.

The chain has TRBV28 and TRBJ1-2, with 9 nucleotides matching TRBD1. Germline loops: CDR1 MDHEN, CDR2 SYDVKM. J was trimmed by 8 bases and V by 6 bases; bases with no gene match: 16. The CDR3 has 16 amino acids. As DNA, the CDR3 is TGTGCCAGCAGCCGCCCCAGGACAGGGGTCCGTCAGGGCTACACCTTC. This gives the protein CASSRPRTGVRQGYTF.

CDR3 sequence (DNA): TGTGCCAGCAGTAACCAGGGGCCCCCCTACGAGCAGTACTTC. This sequence encodes CASSNQGPPYEQYF. The V gene is TRBV6-5, the J gene TRBJ2-7; tentatively, D is TRBD1 (6 bases). CDR1 is MNHEY, CDR2 SVGAGI, per germline. V lost 5 bases, J lost 2 bases, and 13 bases lay in between. CDR3 size: 14 residues.

V gene TRBV9 combines with J gene TRBJ2-4; 7 bases are a match to TRBD2. This CDR3 is 17 amino acids long. In germline, CDR1 is SGDLS, CDR2 YYNGEE. With 0 bases clipped from V and 0 bases from J, the junction kept 6 bases outside the gene matches. The CDR3 DNA follows: TGTGCCAGCAGCGTAGAACCGGGGGGATTAGCCAAAAACATTCAGTACTTC. Protein product: CASSVEPGGLAKNIQYF. The variable domain in full, completed from reference TRBV9 and TRBJ2-4, reads DSGVTQTPKHLITATGQRVTLRCSPRSGDLSVYWYQQSLDQGLQFLIQYYNGEERAKGNILERFSAQQFPDLHSELNLSSLELGDSALYFCASSVEPGGLAKNIQYFGAGTRLSVL.

CDR3 DNA sequence: TGTGCCAGCAGCGTAGCCGGGACAGGGGGCTCCGAAGCTTTCTTT. It specifies CASSVAGTGGSEAFF. The chain has TRBV9 and TRBJ1-1; 12 positions agree with TRBD1. Per germline, CDR1 SGDLS and CDR2 YYNGEE. CDR3 size: 15 residues. Losses at the gene ends were 0 bases for V and 8 bases for J; bases not matched to a gene: 5.

V usage is TRBV18 and J usage is TRBJ1-5; a weak D match, TRBD1 (5 bases). From germline, CDR1 is KGHSH and CDR2 LQKENI. The CDR3 loop spans 14 amino acids. With 5 bases removed from V and 6 bases from J, the gap between germline ends came to 14 bases. CDR3: CASSVQGRSQPQHF. The CDR3 DNA follows: TGTGCCAGCTCAGTTCAGGGAAGGAGTCAGCCCCAGCATTTT.

This chain connects TRBV19 to TRBJ2-1; 7 bases match TRBD1. Germline V CDR1 and CDR2: LNHDA, SQIVND (reference sequence). The V segment lost 3 bases and the J segment 0 bases; nucleotides outside the gene matches: 2. The CDR3 is made up of 15 amino acids. The CDR3 spells CASSMTGSSYNEQFF. The CDR3 nucleotides read TGTGCCAGTAGTATGACAGGGAGCTCCTACAATGAGCAGTTCTTC.

This rearrangement joins TRBV6-1 to TRBJ2-3; D is undetermined. Trimming removed 2 bases from V and 2 bases from J, with 8 bases in between. Looked up from germline, CDR1 is MNHNS and CDR2 is SASEGT. This CDR3 has 14 amino acids. The CDR3 DNA reads TGTGCCAGCAGTGAATCCCTTCTCACAGATACGCAGTATTTT. It is translated as CASSESLLTDTQYF.

The gene calls are TRBV28 and TRBJ1-1; no clear D gene. V was shortened by 1 base and J by 1 base, with 7 bases between the two germline ends. Germline lookup yields CDR1 MDHEN and CDR2 SYDVKM. The CDR3 runs to 14 residues. For the CDR3, the DNA is TGTGCCAGCAGTTTATTTCGACAGAACACTGAAGCTTTCTTT. This encodes CASSLFRQNTEAFF.

This chain joins TRBV29-1 and TRBJ2-5; 7 bases align to TRBD2. Germline V CDR1 and CDR2: SQVTM, ANQGSEA. The V segment lost 5 bases and the J segment 7 bases; nucleotides outside the gene matches: 10. The CDR3 totals 13 residues. CDR3 DNA: TGCAGCGTTTCGGCGGATCCGGGAGGGACCCAGTACTTC. Protein sequence: CSVSADPGGTQYF.

This clone was picked up a small number of times. This chain connects TRBV5-1 to TRBJ2-3; D call uncertain. Per the germline V gene, CDR1 is SGHRS and CDR2 is YFSETQ. V gave up 3 bases and J gave up 0 bases, with 5 bases separating them. The CDR3 extends over 13 amino acids. This CDR3 reads CASSSPSTDTQYF. DNA for the CDR3: TGCGCCAGCAGCTCCCCAAGCACAGATACGCAGTATTTT.

This chain connects TRBV28 to TRBJ2-7; the D is unclear. Per the germline V gene, CDR1 is MDHEN and CDR2 is SYDVKM. This CDR3 region has 15 residues. V lost 5 bases and J 3 bases, leaving 17 bases between the germline ends. The CDR3 sequence: CASSPRLRQFYEQYF. For the CDR3, the DNA is TGTGCCAGCAGTCCCCGTTTGAGGCAATTCTACGAGCAGTACTTC.

This sequence joins TRBV10-2 and TRBJ2-1; tentatively, D is TRBD1 (6 bases). Trimming removed 6 bases from V and 9 bases from J, with 12 bases in between. This CDR3 has 12 residues. Looked up from germline, CDR1 is WSHSY and CDR2 is SAAADI. CDR3 sequence reads: CASRNRGSEQFF. CDR3 DNA: TGCGCCAGCAGGAATAGGGGGTCTGAGCAGTTCTTC.

This rearrangement joins TRBV6-6 to TRBJ1-1; D is unresolved. The CDR3 totals 12 residues. The V gene's germline CDR1 is MNHNY and CDR2 SVGAGI (reference sequence). V dropped 6 bases and J dropped 1 base, with 6 bases sitting between them. CDR3 residues: CASSGRNTEAFF. The CDR3 coding sequence is TGTGCCAGCAGCGGTAGGAACACTGAAGCTTTCTTT.

The chain combines TRBV7-9 with TRBJ2-4; D is ambiguous. V was clipped by 5 bases and J by 0 bases, with 11 bases between them. Per germline, CDR1 SEHNR and CDR2 FQNEAQ (reference sequence). This CDR3 contains 15 residues. The CDR3 sequence: CASSPVSLAKNIQYF. The CDR3 bases are TGTGCCAGCAGCCCCGTTTCGTTAGCCAAAAACATTCAGTACTTC.

This chain connects TRBV6-1 to TRBJ2-5; D is perhaps TRBD2 (5 bases). CDR1 is MNHNS and CDR2 is SASEGT in the germline V gene. Trimming pared 9 bases from V and 6 bases from J, leaving 20 bases between. The CDR3 contains 14 residues. As DNA, the CDR3 is TGTGCCAGTAGGGAACCGGGGTCGGATCAGACCCAGTACTTC. This encodes CASREPGSDQTQYF.